This T cell receptor (beta chain) stems from a study of shared clonotypes between healthy human individuals. The study, taken as a whole, reports: Only blood was sampled, and tissue TCR repertoires likely differ from blood ones. Represented diversity, genetic and exposure-history alike, was limited by few donors.

The CDR3 runs to 15 residues. Germline CDR1 is MDHEN and CDR2 is SYDVKM. Trimming removed 5 bases at V and 6 bases at J, with 20 bases between. About this clone: Antigen unknown.

Using ten immunoSEQ deep assay plates, investigators sequenced unsorted PBMC DNA. Profiled with immunoSEQ multiplex PCR; TCRdb holds only in-frame clones, not every one. The sample lists about 510,000 clones; almost 80% were seen once. Sequencing used PBMCs. The receptor was isolated from a woman aged 40 to 50 in good health. Some clones in this sample may be carry-over from other donors' samples. The chain recombines TRBV28 with TRBJ2-7; D assignment may be TRBD1 or TRBD2 (5 bases each). CDR3 loop: CASSPPGPGKGEQYF. CDR3 sequence (DNA): TGTGCCAGCAGTCCTCCGGGGCCCGGGAAGGGCGAGCAGTACTTC.